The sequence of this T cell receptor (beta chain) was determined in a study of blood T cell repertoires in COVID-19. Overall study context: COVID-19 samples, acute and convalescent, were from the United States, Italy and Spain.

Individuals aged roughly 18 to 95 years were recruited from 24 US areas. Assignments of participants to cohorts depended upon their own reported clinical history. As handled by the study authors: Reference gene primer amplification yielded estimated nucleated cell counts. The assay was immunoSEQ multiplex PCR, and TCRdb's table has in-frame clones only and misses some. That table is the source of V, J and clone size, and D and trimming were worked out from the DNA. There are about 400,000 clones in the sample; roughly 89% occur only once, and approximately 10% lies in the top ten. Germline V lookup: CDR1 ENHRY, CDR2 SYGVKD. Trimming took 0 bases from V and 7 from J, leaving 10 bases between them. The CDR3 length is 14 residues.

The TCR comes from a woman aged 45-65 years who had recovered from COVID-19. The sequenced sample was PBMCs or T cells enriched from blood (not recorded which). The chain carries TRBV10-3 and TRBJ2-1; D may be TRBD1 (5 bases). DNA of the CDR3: TGTGCCATCAGTGAGTCCCCTGACAGTAATGAGCAGTTCTTC. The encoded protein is CAISESPDSNEQFF.